The 23 T cell receptor beta chains presented below share a single source sample, sequenced in a study of blood T cells in healthy people across ages. Together with a sample-barcoded 5' primer, a J-beta primer mix was included in a second PCR lasting roughly 6 to 12 cycles. TCRdb recomputed calls from the 5' RACE reads with MiXCR, one row per CDR3 protein. The sample includes under 1,000,000 distinct CDR3 sequences, roughly 35% seen only once; the top ten take 13%. Sequences were obtained from blood. The receptors derive from a man between 18 and 35 years old in good health.

This clonotype came up a few times. The J gene is TRBJ1-1, the V gene TRBV6-6; D call uncertain. The CDR3 covers 15 residues. Trimming stripped 4 bases from V and 1 base from J, with 13 bases between. Germline-derived CDR1 and CDR2 are MNHNY and SVGAGI (reference sequence). CDR3 DNA sequence: TGTGCCAGCAGTTCCCCCGGCGGCTCGAACACTGAAGCTTTCTTT. Protein sequence: CASSSPGGSNTEAFF.

This clonotype was picked up a small number of times. The rearrangement joins TRBV6-4 to TRBJ2-5, with D tentatively TRBD2 (6 bases). V was trimmed by 2 bases and J by 11 bases, leaving 15 bases between them. The length of the CDR3 is 13 residues. Germline V lookup: CDR1 MRHNA, CDR2 SNTAGT. The DNA for the CDR3 is TGTGCCAGCAGTGACGGGACTGGAAGAGAGCAGTACTTC. This encodes CASSDGTGREQYF.

J is TRBJ2-1 and V is TRBV5-1; D might be TRBD1 (6 bases). The germline V gene encodes CDR1 SGHRS and CDR2 YFSETQ. Deletions cut 2 bases from V and 10 bases from J, with 7 bases between. The CDR3 spans 11 residues. The CDR3 DNA is TGCGCCAGCAGCTTCCAGGGGGAGCAGTTCTTC. Protein: CASSFQGEQFF.

The J gene is TRBJ1-1, the V gene TRBV14, with no clear D. The CDR3 runs 14 residues. Trimming took 0 bases from V and 6 from J, leaving 11 bases between them. Germline CDR1 SGHDN, CDR2 FVKESK. The CDR3 spells CASSQDWWGAEAFF. CDR3 in DNA: TGTGCCAGCAGCCAAGACTGGTGGGGAGCTGAAGCTTTCTTT.

The V and J genes are TRBV6-6 and TRBJ2-5; D might be TRBD1 or TRBD2, each matching 6 bases. The J call is uncertain, as TRBJ2-7 better fits the DNA end. CDR1 and CDR2 from the germline V gene are MNHNY and SVGAGI (reference sequence). This CDR3 is 14 amino acids long. The CDR3 nucleotides read TGTGCCAGCAGTTACTCAGGGGGGCCCCACGAGCAGTACTTC. Its protein is CASSYSGGPHEQYF.

The gene calls are TRBV6-6 and TRBJ1-2; no definite D call. CDR3 length: 10 residues. In germline, CDR1 is MNHNY, CDR2 SVGAGI (reference sequence). Trimming stripped 10 bases from V and 4 bases from J, with 7 bases between. The CDR3 nucleotides read TGTGCCACCAGAGTCTATGGCTACACCTTC. As protein: CATRVYGYTF.

This clonotype turned up a few times. The rearrangement joins TRBV20-1 to TRBJ1-4; D gene unclear. Trimming cost V 0 bases and J 6 bases, with 14 bases left between them. The CDR3 consists of 15 residues. CDR1 DFQATT and CDR2 SNEGSKA come from the germline V gene (reference sequence). The CDR3 region has the DNA TGCAGTGCTAGAGATGGGCGTCGGGCAGATGAAAAACTGTTTTTT. This translates into CSARDGRRADEKLFF.

To note about this clonotype: A much larger clone differs from this one at a single base, so this may be a read error. V gene TRBV15 combines with J gene TRBJ2-4; D ambiguous. The J call may not be correct, given that the DNA end is closer to TRBJ2-5. The CDR3 is 15 residues long. CDR1 and CDR2 from the germline V gene are LNHNV and YYDKDF (reference sequence). Here the CDR3 DNA reads TGTGCCACCAACAGAGGACGTGGGAACCAAGAGACCCAGTACTTC. Its translation: CATNRGRGNQETQYF.

This sequence joins TRBV20-1 and TRBJ2-3, with 12 bases lining up with TRBD2. After removal of 6 bases from V and 5 bases from J, the junction contained 12 bases not matched to a gene. Germline CDR1 DFQATT, CDR2 SNEGSKA (reference sequence). The CDR3 spans 16 residues. The CDR3 loop reads CSARASGGVIGDTQYF. CDR3 DNA sequence: TGCAGTGCCCGGGCTAGCGGGGGGGTAATAGGAGATACGCAGTATTTT.

This sequence joins TRBV6-2 or TRBV6-3 and TRBJ2-1; no definite D call. TRBJ2-7 matches the DNA end more closely, so the J call is doubtful. This CDR3 comprises 16 residues. Per the germline V gene, CDR1 is MNHEY and CDR2 is SVGEGT. The CDR3 DNA is TGTGCCAGCAGTTACTCTCTACGCAGCTCCTACAATGAGCAGTACTTC. Residues: CASSYSLRSSYNEQYF.

This clonotype was counted many times. This chain links TRBV29-1 with TRBJ2-1; no definite D call. This CDR3 is 13 amino acids long. V lost 6 bases to trimming and J lost 1 base, with 10 bases between them. The V gene's germline CDR1 is SQVTM and CDR2 ANQGSEA. The CDR3 DNA reads as TGCAGCGTAGTAATGTTTTCCTACAATGAGCAGTTCTTC. Protein: CSVVMFSYNEQFF.

V gene TRBV9 combines with J gene TRBJ2-2; 7 bases are a match to TRBD2. Trimming at V came to 9 bases and at J to 1 base, leaving 12 bases not matched to a gene. The CDR3 length is 16 residues. Germline V gene lookup returns CDR1 SGDLS and CDR2 YYNGEE. The CDR3 reads CATPCVLAENTGELFF. The CDR3 nucleotides are TGTGCCACACCTTGCGTTCTAGCGGAGAACACCGGGGAGCTGTTTTTT.

This clonotype has ten or more counts. The gene calls are TRBV30 and TRBJ1-4; D unresolved. CDR1 and CDR2 from the germline V gene are GTSNPN and SVGIG (reference sequence). The CDR3 is 12 amino acids. The V gene lost 1 base and the J gene lost 8 bases, with 8 bases spanning the gap. The CDR3 DNA sequence: TGTGCCTGGAGTGCTTTTGGAGAAAAACTGTTTTTT. Its translation is CAWSAFGEKLFF.

The chain combines TRBV6-5 with TRBJ1-6; 7 bases are a match to TRBD1. Germline values: CDR1 MNHEY, CDR2 SVGAGI. This CDR3 is 13 amino acids long. The CDR3 nucleotides are TGTACCACCTCCTTCGGGACAGTCTCACCCCTCCACTTT. It specifies CTTSFGTVSPLHF.

This clonotype occurred a few times. This sequence joins TRBV3-1 and TRBJ2-5; 12 bases line up with TRBD2. V lost 5 bases, J lost 2 bases, and 6 bases stayed unmatched. Germline V CDR1 and CDR2: LGHDT, YNNKEL (reference sequence). This CDR3 comprises 16 residues. This chain's CDR3 is CASSAHGLAGQETQYF. CDR3 sequence (DNA): TGTGCCAGCAGCGCACACGGACTAGCGGGGCAAGAGACCCAGTACTTC.

This clonotype came up a few times. The V call is TRBV12-3 or TRBV12-4, the J call TRBJ1-5; D might be TRBD1 (6 bases). The V end was cut by 6 bases, the J end by 2 bases, with 8 bases between. The CDR3 runs 13 residues. CDR3 bases: TGTGCCAGCAGCCACAGGGGCAATCAGCCCCAGCATTTT. This encodes CASSHRGNQPQHF.

V and J are TRBV27 and TRBJ2-1, with D maybe TRBD1 (6 bases). CDR1 and CDR2 from the germline V gene are MNHEY and SMNVEV (reference sequence). This CDR3 is 16 amino acids long. V lost 0 bases and J lost 2, with 11 bases in between. Here the CDR3 DNA reads TGTGCCAGCAGTTTATCAGCAGGGGAAACCTACAATGAGCAGTTCTTC. As protein: CASSLSAGETYNEQFF.

The CDR3 sequence is CASSLYRFRGDEQFF. The DNA of the CDR3 is TGCGCCAGCAGCCTCTACAGGTTTCGAGGGGATGAGCAGTTCTTC. The V gene is TRBV4-3, the J gene TRBJ2-1; perhaps D is TRBD1 or TRBD2 (5 bases each). The V gene lost 4 bases and the J gene lost 8 bases, with 18 bases spanning the gap. This CDR3 has 15 residues. CDR1 is LGHNA and CDR2 is YSLEER in the germline V gene.

This clonotype turned up a few times. This chain uses TRBV7-2 with TRBJ2-3, with a tentative D call TRBD2 (7 bases). With 3 bases removed from V and 4 bases from J, the gap between germline ends came to 8 bases. Germline V lookup: CDR1 SGHTA, CDR2 FQGNSA. This CDR3 comprises 13 residues. The CDR3 nucleotides read TGTGCCAGCAGCTTGGGGGGGCCAGATACGCAGTATTTT. Amino acids: CASSLGGPDTQYF. The whole variable domain, filled in from reference TRBV7-2 and TRBJ2-3, reads GAGVSQSPSNKVTEKGKDVELRCDPISGHTALYWYRQSLGQGLEFLIYFQGNSAPDKSGLPSDRFSAERTGGSVSTLTIQRTQQEDSAVYLCASSLGGPDTQYFGPGTRLTVL.

The chain recombines TRBV7-9 with TRBJ2-3; possibly TRBD1 for D (5 bases). The CDR3 is made up of 15 amino acids. Trimming took 2 bases from V and 4 from J, leaving 13 bases between them. From germline, CDR1 is SEHNR and CDR2 FQNEAQ (reference sequence). The CDR3 spells CASSLSPRAADTQYF. Written as DNA, the CDR3 is TGTGCCAGCAGCTTATCACCCAGGGCCGCAGATACGCAGTATTTT.

There are a few counts of this clonotype. The chain joins TRBV12-3 or TRBV12-4 to TRBJ2-6, with 8 positions matching TRBD1. The CDR3 sequence is 17 residues long. The V and J ends lost 5 bases and 0 bases, in that order; junction bases with no gene match: 6. CDR3 loop: CASSTGQESSGANVLTF. The CDR3 DNA is TGTGCCAGCAGTACGGGACAGGAGAGCTCTGGGGCCAACGTCCTGACTTTC.

This sequence joins TRBV29-1 and TRBJ1-2; D not resolved. V lost 5 bases to trimming and J lost 3 bases, with 13 bases between them. CDR1 is SQVTM, CDR2 ANQGSEA, per germline. The CDR3 consists of 13 residues. The CDR3 spells CSVFRREYYGYTF. The CDR3 coding sequence is TGCAGCGTTTTTCGCCGGGAGTACTATGGCTACACCTTC.

The rearrangement links TRBV5-1 to TRBJ2-3; tentative D call: TRBD2 (6 bases). CDR1 and CDR2 from the germline V gene are SGHRS and YFSETQ. CDR3 length equals 15 residues. Trimming removed 7 bases from V and 0 bases from J, with 15 bases in between. The CDR3 loop reads CASGRTGESTDTQYF. The CDR3 DNA sequence: TGCGCCAGCGGGAGGACGGGAGAAAGCACAGATACGCAGTATTTT. The full variable domain, its missing parts supplied by reference TRBV5-1 and TRBJ2-3, is KAGVTQTPRYLIKTRGQQVTLSCSPISGHRSVSWYQQTPGQGLQFLFEYFSETQRNKGNFPGRFSGRQFSNSRSEMNVSTLELGDSALYLCASGRTGESTDTQYFGPGTRLTVL.